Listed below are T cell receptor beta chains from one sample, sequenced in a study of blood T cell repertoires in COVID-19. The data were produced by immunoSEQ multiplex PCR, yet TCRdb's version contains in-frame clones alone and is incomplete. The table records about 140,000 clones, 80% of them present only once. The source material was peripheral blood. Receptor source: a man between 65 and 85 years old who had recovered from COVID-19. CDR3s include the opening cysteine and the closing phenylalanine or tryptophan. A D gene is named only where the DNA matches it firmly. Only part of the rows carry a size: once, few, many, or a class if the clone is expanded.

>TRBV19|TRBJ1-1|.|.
CASSILPRTLNTEAFF
TGTGCCAGTAGTATTTTGCCTCGGACTCTGAACACTGAAGCTTTCTTT
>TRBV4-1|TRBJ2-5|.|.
CASSQARDKPYQETQYF
TGCGCCAGCAGCCAGGCCAGGGACAAGCCGTACCAAGAGACCCAGTACTTC
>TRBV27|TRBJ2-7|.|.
CASSFYSESDSYEQYF
TGTGCCAGCAGTTTCTATAGCGAGAGTGACTCCTACGAGCAGTACTTC
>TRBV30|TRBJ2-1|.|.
CAWSVGRRNEQFF
TGTGCCTGGAGTGTGGGCAGAAGAAATGAGCAGTTCTTC
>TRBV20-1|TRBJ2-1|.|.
CSASFKASEISEQFF
TGCAGTGCTAGTTTTAAAGCTAGCGAGATAAGTGAGCAGTTCTTC
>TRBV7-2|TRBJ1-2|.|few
CASSPSPYRDPNYGYTF
TGTGCCAGCAGCCCCAGCCCCTACAGGGATCCTAACTATGGCTACACCTTC
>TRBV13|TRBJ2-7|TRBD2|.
CASSLGREVYEQYF
TGTGCCAGCAGCTTAGGACGGGAGGTCTACGAGCAGTACTTC
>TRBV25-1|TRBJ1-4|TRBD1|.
CATTPGTGGFNEKLFF
TGTGCCACGACACCCGGGACAGGGGGGTTTAATGAAAAACTGTTTTTT
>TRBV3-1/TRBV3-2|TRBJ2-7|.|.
CASSQVSGEQYF
TGTGCCAGCAGCCAAGTGTCGGGAGAGCAGTACTTC
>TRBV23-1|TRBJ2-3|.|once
CASTPKLRRNTDTQYF
TGCGCCAGCACCCCCAAACTAAGGAGGAACACAGATACGCAGTATTTT
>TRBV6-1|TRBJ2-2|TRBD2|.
CASSGTSGSKGGELFF
TGTGCCAGCAGTGGGACTAGCGGGAGTAAGGGCGGGGAGCTGTTTTTT
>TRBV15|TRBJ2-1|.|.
CATSEGPGYNEQFF
TGTGCCACCAGCGAGGGCCCGGGCTACAATGAGCAGTTCTTC
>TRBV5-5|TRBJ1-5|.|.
CASSLRASGFTSNQPQHF
TGTGCCAGCAGCTTGAGGGCCTCAGGGTTTACTAGCAATCAGCCCCAGCATTTT
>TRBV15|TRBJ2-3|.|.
CATSPNLLAEVTDTQYF
TGTGCCACCAGCCCGAACCTTTTAGCGGAGGTCACAGATACGCAGTATTTT
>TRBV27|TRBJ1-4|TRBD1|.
CASSKRDSEKLFF
TGTGCCAGCAGTAAGAGGGACAGCGAAAAACTGTTTTTT
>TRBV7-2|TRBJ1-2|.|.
CASSDDRFYGYTF
TGTGCCAGCAGCGACGACAGATTCTATGGCTACACCTTC
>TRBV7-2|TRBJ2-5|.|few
CASSPNVGVGQETQYF
TGTGCCAGCAGCCCCAATGTGGGAGTCGGGCAAGAGACCCAGTACTTC
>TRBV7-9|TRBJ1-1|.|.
CASSPERGGLNTEAFF
TGTGCCAGCAGCCCAGAGCGGGGGGGTTTGAACACTGAAGCTTTCTTT
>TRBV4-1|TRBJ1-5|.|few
CASSQVGGAVQPQHF
TGCGCCAGCAGCCAAGTCGGGGGGGCGGTTCAGCCCCAGCATTTT
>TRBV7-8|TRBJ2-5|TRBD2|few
CASSARPGLALGETQYF
TGTGCCAGCAGCGCCAGGCCGGGACTAGCCCTCGGGGAGACCCAGTACTTC
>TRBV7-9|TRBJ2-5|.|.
CASRGSEETQYF
TGTGCCAGCCGGGGGTCGGAGGAGACCCAGTACTTC
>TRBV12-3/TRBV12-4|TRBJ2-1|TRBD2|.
CATSPDPGGQFF
TGTGCCACCTCCCCGGATCCGGGGGGGCAGTTCTTC
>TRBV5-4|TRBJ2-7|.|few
CASSYGGSSSYEQYF
TGTGCCAGCAGTTACGGGGGTTCTAGCTCCTACGAGCAGTACTTC
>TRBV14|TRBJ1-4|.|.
CASSQEGRANEKLFF
TGTGCCAGCAGCCAGGAGGGACGAGCTAATGAAAAACTGTTTTTT
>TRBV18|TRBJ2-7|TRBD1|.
CASSPWTGRNEQYF
TGTGCCAGCTCACCTTGGACAGGGAGAAACGAGCAGTACTTC
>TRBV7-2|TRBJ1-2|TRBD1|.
CASSQTGGSGYTF
TGTGCCAGCAGTCAGACAGGGGGCTCTGGCTACACCTTC
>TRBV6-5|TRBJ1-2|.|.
CASTLYGDSDGYTF
TGTGCCAGCACCCTCTACGGGGATTCTGATGGCTACACCTTC
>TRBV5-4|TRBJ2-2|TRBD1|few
CASRFGTGGTGELFF
TGTGCCAGCAGATTCGGGACAGGGGGCACCGGGGAGCTGTTTTTT
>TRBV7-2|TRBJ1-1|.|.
CASSLGAGNTEAFF
TGTGCCAGCAGCTTAGGGGCGGGGAACACTGAAGCTTTCTTT
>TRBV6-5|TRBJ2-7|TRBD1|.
CASSLLGTGGYEQYF
TGTGCCAGCAGCCTACTCGGGACAGGGGGTTACGAGCAGTACTTC
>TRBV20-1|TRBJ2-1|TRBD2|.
CSASVSGRLGEQFF
TGCAGTGCTAGTGTGAGCGGGAGGTTGGGTGAGCAGTTCTTC
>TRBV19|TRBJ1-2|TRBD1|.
CASSLGQGYRYGYTF
TGTGCCAGTAGTCTAGGACAGGGATACCGTTATGGCTACACCTTC
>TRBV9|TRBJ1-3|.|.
CASSSRGGPSGNTIYF
TGTGCCAGCAGCTCCCGGGGAGGGCCCTCTGGAAACACCATATATTTT
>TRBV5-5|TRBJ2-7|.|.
CASSSGKRYEQYF
TGTGCCAGCAGCTCGGGGAAACGGTACGAGCAGTACTTC
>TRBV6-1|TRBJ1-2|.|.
CASSEASGDINYGYTF
TGTGCCAGCAGTGAAGCGAGCGGAGATATTAACTATGGCTACACCTTC
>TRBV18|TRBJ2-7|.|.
CASSERLVPYEQYF
TGTGCCAGCTCAGAAAGACTAGTGCCCTACGAGCAGTACTTC
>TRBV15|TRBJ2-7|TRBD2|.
CATSRETTSGSFQYF
TGTGCCACCAGCAGAGAGACGACTAGCGGGAGCTTTCAGTACTTC
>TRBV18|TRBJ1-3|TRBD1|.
CASSRQGMGNTIYF
TGTGCCAGCTCCCGACAGGGGATGGGAAACACCATATATTTT
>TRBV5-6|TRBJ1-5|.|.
CASSWSGQRLGNQPQHF
TGTGCCAGCAGCTGGTCAGGACAGCGCCTGGGCAATCAGCCCCAGCATTTT
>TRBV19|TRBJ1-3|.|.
CASSIGGYSGNTIYF
TGTGCCAGTAGTATAGGGGGCTACTCTGGAAACACCATATATTTT
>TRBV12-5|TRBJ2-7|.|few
CASGLAIVDEQYF
TGTGCTAGTGGTTTGGCCATAGTTGACGAGCAGTACTTC
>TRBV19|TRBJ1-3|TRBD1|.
CATSGQEALGNTIYF
TGTGCCACCAGTGGACAGGAGGCCCTTGGAAACACCATATATTTT